This T cell receptor beta chain was sequenced for a study of shared clonotypes between healthy human individuals. Study summary: Donor composition was a couple of women and a few men, aged 18 to 49. CD4 naive and CD4 memory each took three plates per donor, while CD8 naive took two and CD8 memory one.

The authors loaded roughly 200 ng DNA, 25,000 to 30,000 T cell genomes, into sorted-subset replicate PCRs. Here immunoSEQ multiplex PCR was the method, and the copy in TCRdb shows in-frame clones only, minus some. The table records about 980,000 clones, 76% of them present only once. The CDR3 is 12 residues long. Germline values: CDR1 MNHEY, CDR2 SVGAGI. The germline V and J ends were trimmed by 5 bases and 5 bases, with 9 bases remaining between them. There were only Caucasian adults among the donors, and all lived in Nashville, Tennessee. This clonotype originated in a young man in good health. This chain connects TRBV6-5 to TRBJ1-2; D gene uncertain. What was sequenced was memory CD4+ T cells sorted from blood. Subset defined: CD45RA-negative fraction. CDR3 amino acids: CASSPDVYGYTF. The CDR3 DNA reads as TGTGCCAGCAGTCCAGACGTTTATGGCTACACCTTC.